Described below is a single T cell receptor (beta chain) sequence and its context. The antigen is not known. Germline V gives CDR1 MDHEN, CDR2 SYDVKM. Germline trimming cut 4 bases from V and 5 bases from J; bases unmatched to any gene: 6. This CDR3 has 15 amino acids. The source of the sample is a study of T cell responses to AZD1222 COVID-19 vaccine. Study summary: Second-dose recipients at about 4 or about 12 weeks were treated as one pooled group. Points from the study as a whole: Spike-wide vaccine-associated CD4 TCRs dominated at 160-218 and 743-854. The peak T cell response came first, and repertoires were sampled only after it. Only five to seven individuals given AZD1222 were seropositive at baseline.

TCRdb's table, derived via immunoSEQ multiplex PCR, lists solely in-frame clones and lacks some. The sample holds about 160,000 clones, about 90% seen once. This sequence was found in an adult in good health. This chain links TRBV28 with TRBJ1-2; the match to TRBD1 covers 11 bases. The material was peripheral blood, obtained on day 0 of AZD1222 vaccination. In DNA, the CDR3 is TGTGCCAGCAGTTCCCCCGGGACAGGGGGTTATGGCTACACCTTC. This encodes CASSSPGTGGYGYTF.